Below, one T cell receptor beta chain is given with its context. Its target is not known. The method was immunoSEQ multiplex PCR; TCRdb's version includes in-frame clones alone and lacks a portion of them. The data show approximately 23,000 clones, roughly four fifths seen once. The data were obtained in a study of cytotoxic CD8 clonotypes in ibrutinib-treated CLL. Study-wide findings and caveats: Clonotypes that were public were uncommon, and they contracted or stayed stable on treatment.

V was clipped by 2 bases and J by 7 bases; unmatched bases: 6. CDR1 is SGHRS, CDR2 YFSETQ, per germline. CDR3 size: 14 residues. This chain links TRBV5-1 with TRBJ2-3, with 8 positions matching TRBD1. This receptor was identified in a human donor with chronic lymphocytic leukemia. The sample in question was PBMCs, obtained before ibrutinib treatment. The CDR3 protein is CASSLRQGPNTQYF. CDR3 nucleotides: TGCGCCAGCAGCTTACGACAGGGGCCGAATACGCAGTATTTT.